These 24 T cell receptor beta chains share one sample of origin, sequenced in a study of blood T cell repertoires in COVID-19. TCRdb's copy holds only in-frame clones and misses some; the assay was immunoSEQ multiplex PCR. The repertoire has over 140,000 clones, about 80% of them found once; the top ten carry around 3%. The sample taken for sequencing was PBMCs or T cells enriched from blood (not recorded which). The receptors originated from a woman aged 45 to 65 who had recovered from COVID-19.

Written as DNA, the CDR3 is TGTGCCAGCAGCTTTGGACAGGGGAACACTGAAGCTTTCTTT. It codes for CASSFGQGNTEAFF. The J gene is TRBJ1-1, the V gene TRBV7-6; 8 bases map to TRBD1. Germline values: CDR1 SGHVS, CDR2 FNYEAQ. V was pared by 3 bases and J by 1 base, with 1 base of the junction left unmatched. CDR3 size: 14 residues.

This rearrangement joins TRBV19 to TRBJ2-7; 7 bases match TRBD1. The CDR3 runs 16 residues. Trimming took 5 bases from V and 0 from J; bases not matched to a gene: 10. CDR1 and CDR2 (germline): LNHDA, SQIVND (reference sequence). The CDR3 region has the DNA TGTGCCAGTAGTGCCAATGGACAGGACTTCTCCTACGAGCAGTACTTC. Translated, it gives CASSANGQDFSYEQYF. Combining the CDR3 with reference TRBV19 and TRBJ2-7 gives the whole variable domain DGGITQSPKYLFRKEGQNVTLSCEQNLNHDAMYWYRQDPGQGLRLIYYSQIVNDFQKGDIAEGYSVSREKKESFPLTVTSAQKNPTAFYLCASSANGQDFSYEQYFGPGTRLTVT.

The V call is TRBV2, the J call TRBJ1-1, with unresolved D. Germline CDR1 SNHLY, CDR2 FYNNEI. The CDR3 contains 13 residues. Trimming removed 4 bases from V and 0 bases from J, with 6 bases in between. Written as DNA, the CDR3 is TGTGCCAGCAGTGGCGATATGAACACTGAAGCTTTCTTT. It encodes CASSGDMNTEAFF.

The DNA of the CDR3 is TGTGCCAGCAGTTACGGGCAGCCCTACGAGCAGTACTTC. Its protein is CASSYGQPYEQYF. The V and J genes are TRBV6-5 and TRBJ2-7; no firm D call. The CDR3 is 13 residues long. Germline V CDR1 and CDR2: MNHEY, SVGAGI. V lost 2 bases to trimming and J lost 2 bases, with 7 bases between them.

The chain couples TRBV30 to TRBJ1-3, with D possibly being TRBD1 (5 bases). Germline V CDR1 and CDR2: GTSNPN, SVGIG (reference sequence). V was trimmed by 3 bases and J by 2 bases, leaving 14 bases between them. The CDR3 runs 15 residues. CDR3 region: CAWRNFGGAGNTIYF. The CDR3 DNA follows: TGTGCCTGGAGGAACTTCGGGGGTGCTGGAAACACCATATATTTT.

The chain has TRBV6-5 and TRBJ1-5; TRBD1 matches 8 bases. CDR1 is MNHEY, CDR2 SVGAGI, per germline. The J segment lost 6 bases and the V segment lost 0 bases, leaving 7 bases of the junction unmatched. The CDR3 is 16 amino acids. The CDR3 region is CASSYSRQGAGQPQHF. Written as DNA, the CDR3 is TGTGCCAGCAGTTACTCGCGTCAGGGGGCCGGTCAGCCCCAGCATTTT.

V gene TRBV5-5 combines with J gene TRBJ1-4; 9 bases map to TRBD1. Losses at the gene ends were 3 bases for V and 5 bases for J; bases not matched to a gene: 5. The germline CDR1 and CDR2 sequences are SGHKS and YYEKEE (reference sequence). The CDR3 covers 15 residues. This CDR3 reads CASSSWTGVNEKLFF. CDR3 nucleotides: TGTGCCAGCAGCTCTTGGACAGGGGTGAATGAAAAACTGTTTTTT.

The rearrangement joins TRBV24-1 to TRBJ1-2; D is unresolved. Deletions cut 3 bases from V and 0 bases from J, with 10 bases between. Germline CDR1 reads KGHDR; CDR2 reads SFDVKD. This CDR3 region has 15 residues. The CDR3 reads CATSDATASNYGYTF. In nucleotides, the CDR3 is TGTGCCACCAGTGATGCGACTGCTTCTAACTATGGCTACACCTTC.

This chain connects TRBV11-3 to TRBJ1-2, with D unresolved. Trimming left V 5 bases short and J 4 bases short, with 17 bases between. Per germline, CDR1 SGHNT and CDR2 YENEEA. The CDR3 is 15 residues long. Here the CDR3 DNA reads TGTGCCAGCAGCCCTGGGCAGGAACTGCTCTATGGCTACACCTTC. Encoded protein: CASSPGQELLYGYTF.

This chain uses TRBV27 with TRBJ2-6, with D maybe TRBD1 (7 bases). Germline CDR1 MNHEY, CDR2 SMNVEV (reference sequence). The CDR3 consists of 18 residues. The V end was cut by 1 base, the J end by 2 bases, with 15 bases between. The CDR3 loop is CASSLFWQGGAGANVLTF. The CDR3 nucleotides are TGTGCCAGCAGTTTATTTTGGCAGGGGGGAGCTGGGGCCAACGTCCTGACTTTC.

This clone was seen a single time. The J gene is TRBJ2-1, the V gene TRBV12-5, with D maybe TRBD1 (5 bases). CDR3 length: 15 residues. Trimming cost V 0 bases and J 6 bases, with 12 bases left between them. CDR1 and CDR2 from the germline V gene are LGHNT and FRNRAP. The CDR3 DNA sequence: TGTGCTAGTGGTTTGGTTGGGGCAGGGCCCAATGAGCAGTTCTTC. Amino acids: CASGLVGAGPNEQFF.

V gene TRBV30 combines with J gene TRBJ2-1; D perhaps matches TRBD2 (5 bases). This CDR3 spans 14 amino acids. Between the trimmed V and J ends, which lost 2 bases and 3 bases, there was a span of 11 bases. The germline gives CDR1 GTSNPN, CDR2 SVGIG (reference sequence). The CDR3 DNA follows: TGTGCCTGGAGTACCGGGGTCGGCTACAATGAGCAGTTCTTC. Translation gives CAWSTGVGYNEQFF.

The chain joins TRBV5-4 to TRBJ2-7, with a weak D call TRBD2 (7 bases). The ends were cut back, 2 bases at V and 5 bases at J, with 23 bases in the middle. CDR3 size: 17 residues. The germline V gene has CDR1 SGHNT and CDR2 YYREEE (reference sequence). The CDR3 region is CASSFRFGGPGPNEQYF. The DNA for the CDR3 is TGTGCCAGCAGCTTTAGGTTCGGGGGGCCTGGGCCCAACGAGCAGTACTTC. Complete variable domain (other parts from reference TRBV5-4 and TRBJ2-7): ETGVTQSPTHLIKTRGQQVTLRCSSQSGHNTVSWYQQALGQGPQFIFQYYREEENGRGNFPPRFSGLQFPNYSSELNVNALELDDSALYLCASSFRFGGPGPNEQYFGPGTRLTVT.

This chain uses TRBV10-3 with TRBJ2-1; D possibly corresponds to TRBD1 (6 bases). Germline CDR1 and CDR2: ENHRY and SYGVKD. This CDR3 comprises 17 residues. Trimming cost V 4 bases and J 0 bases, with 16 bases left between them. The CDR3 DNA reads TGTGCCATCAGTGGGTCGACAGGACAAAGCTCCTACAATGAGCAGTTCTTC. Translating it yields CAISGSTGQSSYNEQFF.

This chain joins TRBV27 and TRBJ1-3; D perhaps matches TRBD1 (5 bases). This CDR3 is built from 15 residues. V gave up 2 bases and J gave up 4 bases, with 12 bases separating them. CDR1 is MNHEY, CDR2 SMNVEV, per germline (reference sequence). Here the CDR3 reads CASSLQGFEGNTIYF. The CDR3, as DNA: TGTGCCAGCAGTTTACAGGGATTTGAAGGAAACACCATATATTTT.

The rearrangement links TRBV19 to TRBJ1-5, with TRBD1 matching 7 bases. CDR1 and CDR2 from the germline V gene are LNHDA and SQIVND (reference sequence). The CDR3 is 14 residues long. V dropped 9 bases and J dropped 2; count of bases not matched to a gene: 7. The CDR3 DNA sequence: TGTGCCAGCAGGGGGTGGAATGGCAATCAGCCCCAGCATTTT. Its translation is CASRGWNGNQPQHF.

CDR3 DNA sequence: TGTGCCAGCAGCTTATACGGTGATACGCAGTATTTT. It codes for CASSLYGDTQYF. J is TRBJ2-3 and V is TRBV7-3; D uncertain. Germline CDR1 is SGHTA and CDR2 is FQGTGA. Trimming shortened V by 2 bases and J by 6 bases, and 6 bases separated the two germline ends. The CDR3 is 12 residues long.

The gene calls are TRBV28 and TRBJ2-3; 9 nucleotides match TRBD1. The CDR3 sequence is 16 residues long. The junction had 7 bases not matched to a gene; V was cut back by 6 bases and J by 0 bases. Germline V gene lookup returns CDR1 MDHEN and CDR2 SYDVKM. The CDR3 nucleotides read TGTGCCAGCAGCTGGGACAGGGACCTTAGCACAGATACGCAGTATTTT. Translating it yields CASSWDRDLSTDTQYF.

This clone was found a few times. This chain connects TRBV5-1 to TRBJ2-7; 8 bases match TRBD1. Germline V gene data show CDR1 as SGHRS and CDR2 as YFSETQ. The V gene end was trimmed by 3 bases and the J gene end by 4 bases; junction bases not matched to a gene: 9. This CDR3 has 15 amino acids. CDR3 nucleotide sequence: TGCGCCAGCAGCTGGGGGGACAGGTTGGGTTACGAGCAGTACTTC. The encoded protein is CASSWGDRLGYEQYF.

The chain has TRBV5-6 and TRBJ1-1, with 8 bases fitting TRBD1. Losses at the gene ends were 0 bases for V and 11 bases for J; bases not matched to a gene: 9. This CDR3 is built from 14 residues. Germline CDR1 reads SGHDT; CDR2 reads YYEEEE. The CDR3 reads CASSLGTGFGRAFF. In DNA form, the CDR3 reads TGTGCCAGCAGCTTGGGGACAGGGTTCGGGCGGGCTTTCTTT. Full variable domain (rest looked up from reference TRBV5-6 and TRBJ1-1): DAGVTQSPTHLIKTRGQQVTLRCSPKSGHDTVSWYQQALGQGPQFIFQYYEEEERQRGNFPDRFSGHQFPNYSSELNVNALLLGDSALYLCASSLGTGFGRAFFGQGTRLTVV.

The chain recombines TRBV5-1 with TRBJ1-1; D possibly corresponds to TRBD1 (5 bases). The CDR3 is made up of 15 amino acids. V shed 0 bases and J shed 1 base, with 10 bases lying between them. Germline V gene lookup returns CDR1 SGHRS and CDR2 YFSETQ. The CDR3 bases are TGCGCCAGCAGCTTGGCGGGACTCAAGAACACTGAAGCTTTCTTT. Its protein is CASSLAGLKNTEAFF.

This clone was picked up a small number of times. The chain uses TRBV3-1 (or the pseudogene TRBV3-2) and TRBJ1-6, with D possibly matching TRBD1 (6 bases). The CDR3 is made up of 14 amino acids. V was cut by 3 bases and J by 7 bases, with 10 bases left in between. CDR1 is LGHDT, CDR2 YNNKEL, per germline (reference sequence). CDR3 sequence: CASSHGRGNSPLHF. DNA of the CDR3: TGTGCCAGCAGCCACGGTAGGGGGAATTCACCCCTCCACTTT.

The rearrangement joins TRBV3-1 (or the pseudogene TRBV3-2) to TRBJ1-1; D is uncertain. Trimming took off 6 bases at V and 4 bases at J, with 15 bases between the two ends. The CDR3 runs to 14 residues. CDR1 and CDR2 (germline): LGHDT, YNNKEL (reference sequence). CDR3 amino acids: CASSENFAGTEAFF. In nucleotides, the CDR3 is TGTGCCAGCAGTGAGAATTTTGCCGGCACTGAAGCTTTCTTT.

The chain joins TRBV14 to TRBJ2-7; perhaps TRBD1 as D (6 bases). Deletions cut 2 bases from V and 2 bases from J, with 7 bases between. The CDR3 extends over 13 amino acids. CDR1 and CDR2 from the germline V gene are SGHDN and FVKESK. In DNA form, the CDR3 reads TGTGCCAGCAGCCAATGGGACACCTACGAGCAGTACTTC. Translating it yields CASSQWDTYEQYF.